The entry below gives a single T cell receptor beta chain sequence along with its context. As yet, its antigen is unknown. CDR1 is MNHEY, CDR2 SMNVEV, per germline (reference sequence). CDR3 length: 18 residues. The libraries of TRB cDNA were constructed through 5' RACE using UMI labels. Following a re-call of the 5' RACE reads, TCRdb has one entry per CDR3 protein and lacks DNA. The specimen's table records roughly 28,000 distinct CDR3 sequences. The data derive from a study of CXCR3-negative and CXCR3-positive naive CD8 T cells. Study as a whole: For each library, about 1.5 +/- 0.3 million TRB reads were obtained, roughly 140 million in total.

General study points: The study found that naive CXCR3-negative and CXCR3-positive cells shared TRBV-TRBJ usage, while memory cells differed.

The chain links TRBV27 to TRBJ2-1; TCRdb's assignment of TRBD1 cannot be checked, as there is no DNA. The sample consisted of memory CD8+ T cells from blood. The clonotype comes from a human donor in good health. Some clones in this sample may be carry-over from other donors' samples. CDR3 sequence: CASSLSPPGPLMYNEQFF.